This is a list of T cell receptor beta chains from one sample in a study of cytomegalovirus exposure and HLA in healthy donors. Repertoires were generated with immunoSEQ multiplex PCR, while TCRdb's copy carries only in-frame clones and drops some. This repertoire includes approximately 47,000 clones. Sequenced sample: PBMCs. These receptors were collected from a male donor in good health and CMV-seronegative. CDR3s include the opening cysteine and the closing phenylalanine or tryptophan. The D gene is left open where the match is weak.

d_call,j_call,v_call,cdr3_nt,cdr3_aa
TRBD1,TRBJ2-3,TRBV27,TGTGCCAGCAGTACAACCCGGGACAGGTTCTATACGCAGTATTTT,CASSTTRDRFYTQYF
.,TRBJ1-1,TRBV4-1,TGCGCCAGCAGCCAAGTCGAAAGCGATGAAGCTTTCTTT,CASSQVESDEAFF
TRBD1,TRBJ1-2,TRBV27,TGTGCCAGCAGTCCGGGGACAGGGGTTGGCTACACCTTC,CASSPGTGVGYTF
.,TRBJ1-2,TRBV25-1,TGTGCCAGCAGTGCCCGACAGCCACCTTATGGCTACACCTTC,CASSARQPPYGYTF
.,TRBJ2-1,TRBV30,TGTGCCTGGAACCCGGGACTTTCATACAATGAGCAGTTCTTC,CAWNPGLSYNEQFF
.,TRBJ2-7,TRBV29-1,TGCAGCGTTGAACCACAGGGAATAGTCCACGAGCAGTACTTC,CSVEPQGIVHEQYF
.,TRBJ2-7,TRBV6-5,TGTGCCAGCAGTGGCAGACTCTACGAGCAGTACTTC,CASSGRLYEQYF
.,TRBJ1-1,TRBV4-2,TGTGCCAGCAGCCAAAACCGAGATAACACTGAAGCTTTCTTT,CASSQNRDNTEAFF
TRBD1,TRBJ2-6,TRBV27,TGTGCCAGCAGGGCAGGGACAGTTCCGTCTGGGGCCAACGTCCTGACTTTC,CASRAGTVPSGANVLTF
.,TRBJ1-6,TRBV9,TGTGCCAGCAGCCCGAGCTCCTATAATTCACCCCTCCACTTT,CASSPSSYNSPLHF
TRBD1,TRBJ1-2,TRBV6-5,TGTGCCAGCACCCCACAGGGGGCTGGCTATGGCTACACCTTC,CASTPQGAGYGYTF
.,TRBJ1-2,TRBV30,TGTGCCTGGGGCACCAACTATGGCTACACCTTC,CAWGTNYGYTF
.,TRBJ2-3,TRBV30,TGTGCCTGGAGTGGAGCAGGGGCTAGCACAGATACGCAGTATTTT,CAWSGAGASTDTQYF
TRBD1,TRBJ2-3,TRBV29-1,TGCAGCGGACAGGACAGGGGTGGTCTCACAGATACGCAGTATTTT,CSGQDRGGLTDTQYF
.,TRBJ2-2,TRBV6-1,TGTGCCAGCAGGTTACAGAACACCGGGGAGCTGTTTTTT,CASRLQNTGELFF
.,TRBJ1-4,TRBV4-3,TGCGCCAGCAGCCAAGGAACAGGGCAGAGGGAAAAACTGTTTTTT,CASSQGTGQREKLFF
TRBD1,TRBJ2-5,TRBV6-1,TGTGCCAGCAGTGGACAGGGTTCATGGACCCAGTACTTC,CASSGQGSWTQYF
.,TRBJ2-2,TRBV5-1,TGCGCCAGCAGCTTGGCAGCGAACACCGGGGAGCTGTTTTTT,CASSLAANTGELFF
.,TRBJ1-1,TRBV7-3,TGTGCCAGCGCCCTTAGTGAGTGGAACACTGAAGCTTTCTTT,CASALSEWNTEAFF
TRBD1,TRBJ1-2,TRBV14,TGTGCCAGCAACCGGGACAGAAAGGACTACTACACCTTC,CASNRDRKDYYTF
TRBD1,TRBJ1-5,TRBV19,TGTGCCAGTACCTATCGACAGGGGGCAAGCAATCAGCCCCAGCATTTT,CASTYRQGASNQPQHF
.,TRBJ2-1,TRBV6-1,TGTGCCAGCACCATGGGGGGGGCGGGCTACAATGAGCAGTTCTTC,CASTMGGAGYNEQFF
TRBD1,TRBJ1-1,TRBV11-3,TGTGCCAGCAGTTCATCCGGGACAGGGGGCGGGTCTGAAGCTTTCTTT,CASSSSGTGGGSEAFF
.,TRBJ1-2,TRBV6-5,TGTGCCAGCAGGCAGGGAAGGGTTTGGCACTATGGCTACACCTTC,CASRQGRVWHYGYTF
.,TRBJ1-6,TRBV27,TGTGCCAGCAGTTTAAAGGTGGGCCGGGGGATTTCACCCCTCCACTTT,CASSLKVGRGISPLHF
TRBD1,TRBJ2-5,TRBV7-9,TGTGCCAGCAGCTTAAATCCAGGGGGAAAGACCCAGTACTTC,CASSLNPGGKTQYF
TRBD1,TRBJ1-2,TRBV9,TGTGCCAGCAGCGTAGATCCAGGGGGCTCGAATGGCTACACCTTC,CASSVDPGGSNGYTF
TRBD1,TRBJ2-7,TRBV11-2,TGTGCCAGCAGCCCCCCCGGGACAGGGGTCTACGAGCAGTACTTC,CASSPPGTGVYEQYF
TRBD1,TRBJ1-2,TRBV4-2,TGTGCCAGCAGCCCAACACAGGGGGCCTATGGCTACACCTTC,CASSPTQGAYGYTF
TRBD1,TRBJ2-1,TRBV5-1,TGCGCCAGCAGCTTAAACCGGGACAGATACAATGAGCAGTTCTTC,CASSLNRDRYNEQFF
.,TRBJ1-2,TRBV5-1,TGCGCCAGCAGTAGTACGCAGGGGAGCTATGGCTACACCTTC,CASSSTQGSYGYTF
TRBD1,TRBJ1-2,TRBV4-2,TGTGCCAGCAGCCAATGGTCGGGACAGGGGACGTATGGCTACACCTTC,CASSQWSGQGTYGYTF
TRBD2,TRBJ2-7,TRBV7-2,TGTGCCAGCAGCTTTCCTCCTAGCGGGGGCCTCTACGAGCAGTACTTC,CASSFPPSGGLYEQYF
TRBD1,TRBJ2-3,TRBV4-1,TGCGCCAGCAGACAGACAGGGGTTCGTGTGGAGTCAGATACGCAGTATTTT,CASRQTGVRVESDTQYF
.,TRBJ1-1,TRBV18,TGTGCCAGCTCACCGGAGGACAGGAACACTGAAGCTTTCTTT,CASSPEDRNTEAFF
TRBD1,TRBJ2-3,TRBV18,TGTGCCAGCCGTCCCGGACAGGGCCGCACAGATACGCAGTATTTT,CASRPGQGRTDTQYF
.,TRBJ2-1,TRBV5-6,TGTGCCAGCAGGGCGGAGGGGCTTAATGAGCAGTTCTTC,CASRAEGLNEQFF
.,TRBJ2-5,TRBV9,TGTGCCAGCAGCAAAGGGGGAATACAAGAGACCCAGTACTTC,CASSKGGIQETQYF
TRBD1,TRBJ1-5,TRBV7-2,TGTGCCAGCAGCTTAGGCGACAGGGGGAGGGACAATCAGCCCCAGCATTTT,CASSLGDRGRDNQPQHF
TRBD2,TRBJ2-5,TRBV30,TGTGCCTGGAGTGTATCTCAGGGGACTAGCAAGCAGTACTTC,CAWSVSQGTSKQYF
TRBD1,TRBJ1-6,TRBV30,TGTGCCTGGAGTGTACCCCGGACAGGGGGTGGGTATAATTCACCCCTCCACTTT,CAWSVPRTGGGYNSPLHF
TRBD1,TRBJ1-6,TRBV10-1,TGCGCCAGCGGCAGGGGGCATAATTCACCCCTCCACTTT,CASGRGHNSPLHF
TRBD1,TRBJ1-2,TRBV25-1,TGTGCCAGCTTAGGGACAGCGGATAGCTACACCTTC,CASLGTADSYTF
.,TRBJ1-2,TRBV7-6,TGTGCCAGCAGCTTGCTTACCGAGTCTCCTAACTATGGCTACACCTTC,CASSLLTESPNYGYTF